This T cell receptor beta chain is drawn from a study of technical replicates of blood from several donors. The length of the CDR3 is 15 residues. The V and J ends lost 0 bases and 3 bases, in that order; junction bases with no gene match: 0. Germline values: CDR1 KGHSH, CDR2 LQKENI. This table comes from immunoSEQ multiplex PCR, and its TCRdb copy is limited to in-frame clones, with some not included. The data contain approximately 81,000 clones, about 96% of them seen just once; the ten biggest clones take up around 0.2%. The TCR originated in a human donor in good health. The chain employs TRBV18 and TRBJ2-5; 11 positions agree with TRBD2. Sequencing was performed on T cells isolated from PBMCs. CDR3 coding DNA: TGTGCCAGCTCACCACCTAGCGGGAGGGAAGAGACCCAGTACTTC. This gives the protein CASSPPSGREETQYF.